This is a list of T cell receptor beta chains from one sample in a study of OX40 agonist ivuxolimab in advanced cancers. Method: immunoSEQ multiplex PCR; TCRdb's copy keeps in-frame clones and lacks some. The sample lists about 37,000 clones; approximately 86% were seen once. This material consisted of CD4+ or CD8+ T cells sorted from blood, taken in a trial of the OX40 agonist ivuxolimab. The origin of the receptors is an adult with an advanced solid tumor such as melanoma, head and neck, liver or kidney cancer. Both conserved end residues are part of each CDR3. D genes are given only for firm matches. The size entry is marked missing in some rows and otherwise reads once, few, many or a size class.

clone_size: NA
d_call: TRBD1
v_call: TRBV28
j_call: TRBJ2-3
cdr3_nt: TGTGCCAGCAGTTTATTAGGGACAGGGACCACAGATACGCAGTATTTT
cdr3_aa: CASSLLGTGTTDTQYF

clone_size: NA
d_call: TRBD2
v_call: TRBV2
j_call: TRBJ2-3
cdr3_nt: TGTGCCAGCAGCCGACTAGCGGGAGGGCCCGATACGCAGTATTTT
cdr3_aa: CASSRLAGGPDTQYF

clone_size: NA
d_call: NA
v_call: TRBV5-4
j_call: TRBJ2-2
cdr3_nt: TGTGCCAGCAGCTTGGACGGGGGGAACACCGGGGAGCTGTTTTTT
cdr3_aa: CASSLDGGNTGELFF

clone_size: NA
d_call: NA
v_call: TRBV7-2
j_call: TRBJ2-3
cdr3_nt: TGTGCCAGCAGCTTAGATCGGCGGGCAGATACGCAGTATTTT
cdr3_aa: CASSLDRRADTQYF

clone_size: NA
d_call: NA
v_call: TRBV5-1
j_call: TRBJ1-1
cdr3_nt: TGCGCCAGCAGTAGAGCAAGGGGCGGGGATACTGAAGCTTTCTTT
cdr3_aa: CASSRARGGDTEAFF

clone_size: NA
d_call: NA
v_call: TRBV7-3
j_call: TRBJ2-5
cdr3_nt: TGTGCCAGCAGCCGCTCGGGTGAAGAGACCCAGTACTTC
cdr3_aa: CASSRSGEETQYF

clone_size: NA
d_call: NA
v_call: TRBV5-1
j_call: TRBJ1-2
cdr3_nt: TGCGCCAGCAGCTTGTCCGGGGATGACTATGGCTACACCTTC
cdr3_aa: CASSLSGDDYGYTF

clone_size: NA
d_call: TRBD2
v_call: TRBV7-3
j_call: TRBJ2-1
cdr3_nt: TGTGCCAGCAGCAAACTAGCGGGAGGGCCGGGTGAGCAGTTCTTC
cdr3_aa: CASSKLAGGPGEQFF

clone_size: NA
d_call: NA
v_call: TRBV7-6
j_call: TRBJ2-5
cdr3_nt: TGTGCCAGCAGCTTTGGGGGCCGGGAGACCCAGTACTTC
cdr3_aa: CASSFGGRETQYF

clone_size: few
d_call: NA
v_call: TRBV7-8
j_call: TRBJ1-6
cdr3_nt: TGTGCCAGCAGCTTAGGCAGGCAGGGGCTCAATTCACCCCTCCACTTT
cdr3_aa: CASSLGRQGLNSPLHF

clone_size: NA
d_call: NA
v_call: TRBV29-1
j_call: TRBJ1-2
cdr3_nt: TGCAGCGTTGAAAGACCGAAGTCAGGCTACACCTTC
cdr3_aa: CSVERPKSGYTF

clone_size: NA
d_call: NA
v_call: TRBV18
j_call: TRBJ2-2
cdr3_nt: TGTGCCAGCTCACTAACCGTTCCGGGACTGTTGAACACCGGGGAGCTGTTTTTT
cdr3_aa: CASSLTVPGLLNTGELFF

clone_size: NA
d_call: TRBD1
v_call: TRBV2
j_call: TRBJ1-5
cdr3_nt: TGTGCCAGCAGCTATAGGGGTGGAGGGGGCTCCAATCAGCCCCAGCATTTT
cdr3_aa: CASSYRGGGGSNQPQHF

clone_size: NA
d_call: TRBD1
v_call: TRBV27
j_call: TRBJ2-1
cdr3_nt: TGTGCCAGCAGTAGAAATAGACAGGGGGCGGGTGAGCAGTTCTTC
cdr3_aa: CASSRNRQGAGEQFF

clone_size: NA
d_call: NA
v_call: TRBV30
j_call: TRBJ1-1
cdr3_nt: TGTGCCTGGAGCCTCGGCACTGAAGCTTTCTTT
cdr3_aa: CAWSLGTEAFF

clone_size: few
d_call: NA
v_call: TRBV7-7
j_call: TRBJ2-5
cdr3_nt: TGTGCTAGCAGCTGGGCAGAACAAGAGACCCAGTACTTC
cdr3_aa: CASSWAEQETQYF

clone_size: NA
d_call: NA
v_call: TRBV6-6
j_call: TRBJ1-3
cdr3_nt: TGTGCCAGCAGTTCCGCCAGCCCCGGAAACACCATATATTTT
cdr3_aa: CASSSASPGNTIYF

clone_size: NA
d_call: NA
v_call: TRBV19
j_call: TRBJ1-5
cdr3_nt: TGTGCCAGTAGTCCCGGGAGTGGCAATCAGCCCCAGCATTTT
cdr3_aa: CASSPGSGNQPQHF

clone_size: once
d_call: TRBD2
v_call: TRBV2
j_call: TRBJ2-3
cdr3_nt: TGTGCCAGCAGGGAGGGACTACCGAGCACAGATACGCAGTATTTT
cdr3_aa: CASREGLPSTDTQYF

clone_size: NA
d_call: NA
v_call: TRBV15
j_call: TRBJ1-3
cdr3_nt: TGTGCCACCACTGAGTCAGGAAACACCATATATTTT
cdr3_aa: CATTESGNTIYF

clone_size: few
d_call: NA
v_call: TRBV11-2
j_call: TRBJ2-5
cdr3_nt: TGTGCCAGCAGCCGCCGGTGGGAAGGGGAGACCCAGTACTTC
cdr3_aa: CASSRRWEGETQYF

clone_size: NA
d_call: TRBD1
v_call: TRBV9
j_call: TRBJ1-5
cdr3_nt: TGTGCCAGCAGCGCCGGGACAGGGGTGAGCAATCAGCCCCAGCATTTT
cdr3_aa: CASSAGTGVSNQPQHF

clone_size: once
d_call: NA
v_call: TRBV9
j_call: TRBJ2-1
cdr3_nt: TGTGCCAGCAGCGTAGGCGGGGGAGGTGGGCAGGGGCGATACAATGAGCAGTTCTTC
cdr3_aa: CASSVGGGGGQGRYNEQFF

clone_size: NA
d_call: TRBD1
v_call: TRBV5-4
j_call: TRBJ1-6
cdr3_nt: TGTGCCAGCACCCGGGACAGGCAAAACCCCTATAATTCACCCCTCCACTTT
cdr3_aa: CASTRDRQNPYNSPLHF

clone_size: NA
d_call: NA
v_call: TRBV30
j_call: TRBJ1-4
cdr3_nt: TGTGCCTGGAGTGTATTGCGGGAAAAACTGTTTTTT
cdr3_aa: CAWSVLREKLFF

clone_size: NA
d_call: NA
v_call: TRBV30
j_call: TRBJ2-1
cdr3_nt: TGTGCCTGGGGGCCTCGCGGACTTTCCTCCTACAATGAGCAGTTCTTC
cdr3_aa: CAWGPRGLSSYNEQFF

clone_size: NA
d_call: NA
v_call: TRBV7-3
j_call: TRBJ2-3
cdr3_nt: TGTGCCAGCAGCTTAAAAATGGGGGGATGGACAGATACGCAGTATTTT
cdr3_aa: CASSLKMGGWTDTQYF

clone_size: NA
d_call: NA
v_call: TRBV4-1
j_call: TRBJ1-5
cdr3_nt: TGCGCCAGCAGCCAAGATCGAGGTCAGCCCCAGCATTTT
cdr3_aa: CASSQDRGQPQHF

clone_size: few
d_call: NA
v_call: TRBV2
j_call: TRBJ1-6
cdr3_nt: TGTGCCAGCAGTGATGGGGTCAGGGGTTCACCCCTCCACTTT
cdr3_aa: CASSDGVRGSPLHF

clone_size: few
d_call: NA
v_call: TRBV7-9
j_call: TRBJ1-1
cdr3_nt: TGTGCCAGCAGCTTAGAGCTTGAGTGGGGTACTGAAGCTTTCTTT
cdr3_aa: CASSLELEWGTEAFF

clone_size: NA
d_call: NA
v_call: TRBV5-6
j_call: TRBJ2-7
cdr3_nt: TGTGCCAGCAGCCACCGGAGGAGCTCCTACGAGCAGTACTTC
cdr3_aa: CASSHRRSSYEQYF

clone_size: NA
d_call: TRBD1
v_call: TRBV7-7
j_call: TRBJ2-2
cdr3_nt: TGTGCCAGCAGCTCTCGGACAGGGCCCGGTCCCGGGGAGCTGTTTTTT
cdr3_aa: CASSSRTGPGPGELFF

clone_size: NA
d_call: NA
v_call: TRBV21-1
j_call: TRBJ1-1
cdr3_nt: TGTGCCCCCCCAGGACGGACCAATTTGAACACTGAAGCTTTCTTT
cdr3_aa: CAPPGRTNLNTEAFF

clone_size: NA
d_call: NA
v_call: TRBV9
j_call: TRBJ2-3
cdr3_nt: TGTGCCAGCAGCCCCCAGACCGTCCGAGATACGCAGTATTTT
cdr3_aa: CASSPQTVRDTQYF

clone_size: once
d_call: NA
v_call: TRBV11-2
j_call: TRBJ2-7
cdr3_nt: TGTGCCAGCAGCTTAGAGCGCGGAGGTGACTCCTACGAGCAGTACTTC
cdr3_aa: CASSLERGGDSYEQYF

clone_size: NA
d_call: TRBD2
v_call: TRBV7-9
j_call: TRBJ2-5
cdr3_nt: TGTGCCAGCAGCCACCGAGCGGGACAAGAGACCCAGTACTTC
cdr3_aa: CASSHRAGQETQYF

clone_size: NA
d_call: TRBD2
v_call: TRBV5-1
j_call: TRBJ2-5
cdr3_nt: TGCGCCAGCAGCTTGGTCCTAGCGGGGGGGCCCGAGACCCAGTACTTC
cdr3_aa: CASSLVLAGGPETQYF

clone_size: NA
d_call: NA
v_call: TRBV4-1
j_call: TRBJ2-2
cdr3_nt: TGCGCCAGCAGCATTCCAAGAACCGGGGAGCTGTTTTTT
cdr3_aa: CASSIPRTGELFF

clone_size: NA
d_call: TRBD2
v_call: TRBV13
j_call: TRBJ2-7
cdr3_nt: TGTGCCAGCAGCTTAGGGACTAGCGGGAGGTTTGAGCAGTACTTC
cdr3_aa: CASSLGTSGRFEQYF

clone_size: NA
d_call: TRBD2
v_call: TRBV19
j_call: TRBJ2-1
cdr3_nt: TGTGCCACCGCACTAGCGAACAATGAGCAGTTCTTC
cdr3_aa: CATALANNEQFF

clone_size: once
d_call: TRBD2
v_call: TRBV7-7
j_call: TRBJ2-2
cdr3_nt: TGTGCTAGCAGCTTTAGCGGGGGGGCGAACGGGGAGCTGTTTTTT
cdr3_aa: CASSFSGGANGELFF

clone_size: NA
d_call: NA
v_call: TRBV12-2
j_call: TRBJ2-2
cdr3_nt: TGTGCAAGGGACGGTGGGGGCCAGAACACCGGGGAGCTGTTTTTT
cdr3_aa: CARDGGGQNTGELFF

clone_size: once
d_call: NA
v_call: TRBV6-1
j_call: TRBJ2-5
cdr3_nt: TGTGCCAGCAGTGAAACCCGACTGTTACAAGAGACCCAGTACTTC
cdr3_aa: CASSETRLLQETQYF

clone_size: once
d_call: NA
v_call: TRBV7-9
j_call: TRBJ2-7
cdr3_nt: TGTGCCAGCAGCTTCCGGACTGGGGACGAGCAGTACTTC
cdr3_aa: CASSFRTGDEQYF

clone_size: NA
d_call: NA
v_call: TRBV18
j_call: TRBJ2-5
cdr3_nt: TGTGCCAGCTCAGAGACAGAGATGGAGACCCAGTACTTC
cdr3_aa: CASSETEMETQYF

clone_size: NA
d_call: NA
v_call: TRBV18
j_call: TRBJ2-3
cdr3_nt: TGTGCCAGCTCACCCTCAGATACGCAGTATTTT
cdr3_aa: CASSPSDTQYF

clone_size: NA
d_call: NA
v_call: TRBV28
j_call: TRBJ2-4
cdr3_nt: TGTGCCAGCAGTCCCCCTCTAGCCAAAAACATTCAGTACTTC
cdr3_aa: CASSPPLAKNIQYF

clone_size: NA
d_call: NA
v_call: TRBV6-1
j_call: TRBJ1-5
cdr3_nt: TGTGCCAGCAGTGAAGCGCAGGGTACTCAGCCCCAGCATTTT
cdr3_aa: CASSEAQGTQPQHF